This TCR beta chain was captured by sequencing in a study of diagnostic markers for celiac disease. Considering frequency, this clonotype is medium-sized (0.01 to 0.1%). Reprocessing the reads, TCRdb reports a single entry for every CDR3 protein and omits DNA. The sample table includes approximately 1,000 distinct CDR3 sequences. The CDR3 runs 14 residues. Per the germline V gene, CDR1 is DFQATT and CDR2 is SNEGSKA (reference sequence). This sequence joins TRBV20-1 and TRBJ2-3; the D call from TCRdb, TRBD2, cannot be confirmed without DNA. The source material was either unsorted cells or a sorted T cell fraction (not recorded which). This TCR came from a human donor. CDR3 loop: CSARGTRRTDTQYF.